Listed here is a single TCR beta chain. Its antigen is undetermined. Using immunoSEQ multiplex PCR, the repertoire was profiled, and TCRdb retains in-frame clones only, with some absent. The sample lists some 130,000 clones; 70% to 90% were seen once. The data were obtained in a study of cytotoxic CD8 clonotypes in ibrutinib-treated CLL. Study-level information: Sequencing produced an average of around 250,000 productive templates and 85,000 to 100,000 productive rearrangements per sample.

Notes on the study in general: Baseline clonality, higher than in age-matched healthy donors, tracked circulating CD8+ T-cell counts.

From cryopreserved PBMCs came 2 to 2.5 micrograms of genomic DNA used for TCR beta libraries. Trimming cost V 0 bases and J 5 bases, with 17 bases left between them. The CDR3 loop spans 18 amino acids. CDR1 LGHNA and CDR2 YNFKEQ come from the germline V gene. This TCR was recovered from a human donor with chronic lymphocytic leukemia. J is TRBJ1-6 and V is TRBV4-2; TRBD1 is a possible D gene (5 bases). The sequencing here drew on PBMCs, taken after 24 months of ibrutinib treatment. The DNA of the CDR3 is TGTGCCAGCAGCCAAGATATGATTAGGGGTTTTGATAATTCACCCCTCCACTTT. It specifies CASSQDMIRGFDNSPLHF.